This T cell receptor (beta chain) was found in a study of T-cell memory formation after mild COVID-19. In TCRdb, the 5' RACE reads were re-called with MiXCR into one record per CDR3 protein. Seen here are approximately 290,000 distinct CDR3 sequences, roughly 8.2% observed once, and the top ten hold 20% to 25%. This clonotype was seen more than once but under ten times. Its specificity is not known. This CDR3 spans 13 amino acids. The V gene's germline CDR1 is MGHDK and CDR2 SYGVNS. The V gene lost 4 bases and the J gene lost 0 bases, with 6 bases spanning the gap. Study-level results: There was a balanced CD4/CD8 profile in clones contracting day 15 to 85, and later expanders leaned CD4+.

Source material: PBMCs or a T cell subset sorted from them (not recorded which). The rearrangement links TRBV25-1 to TRBJ1-2; D uncertain. The TCR was taken from a man aged 18 to 29 who had mild COVID-19 (a few samples of this study predate the infection). Cell type and time point are not known. The CDR3 protein is CASSVGANYGYTF. The CDR3, as DNA: TGTGCCAGCAGTGTCGGAGCTAACTATGGCTACACCTTC.